This record looks at one T cell receptor beta chain sequence and its context. Authors' methods: Estimation of nucleated cell counts relied on the amplification of reference gene primers. Assay: immunoSEQ multiplex PCR; the TCRdb copy retains only in-frame clones and omits some. V, J and clone size are taken as reported in that table, and D and trimming were inferred from the DNA itself. This table has about 240,000 clones, approximately 78% appearing once. Germline loops: CDR1 SGHRS, CDR2 YFSETQ. Trimming took 2 bases from V and 3 from J; bases not matched to a gene: 9. The CDR3 length is 17 residues. These data belong to a study of blood T cell repertoires in COVID-19. On the study more broadly: Collection of acute and convalescent COVID-19 samples took place in the United States, Italy and Spain. In each case, the material was cDNA or gDNA derived from T cells, B-cell-depleted T cells, or PBMCs.

The J gene is TRBJ2-3, the V gene TRBV5-1, with 10 bases lining up with TRBD2. Specimen: peripheral blood. This receptor was identified in an older woman with active or convalescent COVID-19. CDR3 sequence: CASSLPSAGGPTDTQYF. CDR3 bases: TGCGCCAGCAGCTTACCCTCAGCGGGGGGGCCGACAGATACGCAGTATTTT.